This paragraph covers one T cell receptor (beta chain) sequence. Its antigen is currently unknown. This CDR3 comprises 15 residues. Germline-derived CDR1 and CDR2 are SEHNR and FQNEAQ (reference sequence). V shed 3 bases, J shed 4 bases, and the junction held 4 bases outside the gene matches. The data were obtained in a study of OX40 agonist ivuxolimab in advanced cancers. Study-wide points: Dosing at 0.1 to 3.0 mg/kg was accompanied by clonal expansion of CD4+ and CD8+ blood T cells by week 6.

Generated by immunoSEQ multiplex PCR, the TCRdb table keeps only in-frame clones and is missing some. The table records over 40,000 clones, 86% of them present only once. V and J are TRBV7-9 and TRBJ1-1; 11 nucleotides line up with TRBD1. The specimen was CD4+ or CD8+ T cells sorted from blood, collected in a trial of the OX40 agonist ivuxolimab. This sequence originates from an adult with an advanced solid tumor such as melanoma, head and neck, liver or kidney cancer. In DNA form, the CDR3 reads TGTGCCAGCAGCTTCGGAGGGACAGGGGGCACTGAAGCTTTCTTT. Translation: CASSFGGTGGTEAFF.